Each of the 12 T cell receptor beta chains below was sequenced from the same sample in a study of T-cell reconstitution after alpha-beta-depleted transplantation in children. A TCRbeta library incorporating unique molecular identifiers was prepared. TCRdb reprocessed the PCR reads via MiXCR and lists one record per CDR3 protein. The sample lists 200,000 to 300,000 distinct CDR3 sequences; 9.5% to 15% were seen once. Material: PBMCs from the stem cell graft donor, obtained from the stem cell graft. Receptors were obtained from a human donor who donated a stem cell graft to a child with acute lymphoblastic leukemia.

V usage is TRBV6-1 and J usage is TRBJ1-6, with a possible D match to TRBD1 (5 bases). Trimming shortened V by 7 bases and J by 8 bases, and 15 bases separated the two germline ends. The CDR3 has 14 residues. The germline CDR1 and CDR2 sequences are MNHNS and SASEGT. In DNA, the CDR3 is TGTGCCAGCACGGCGCAGGGACGGGATTCACCCCTCCACTTT. It specifies CASTAQGRDSPLHF.

Ten or more counts support this clonotype. V is TRBV5-1 and J is TRBJ2-2; 7 bases fit TRBD1. Germline V gene data show CDR1 as SGHRS and CDR2 as YFSETQ. This CDR3 spans 14 amino acids. The V gene end was trimmed by 4 bases and the J gene end by 2 bases; junction bases not matched to a gene: 2. CDR3 residues: CASSGTVNTGELFF. The CDR3, as DNA: TGCGCCAGCAGCGGGACAGTAAACACCGGGGAGCTGTTTTTT.

Comment on this clonotype: This may stem from a read error, because a much larger clone lies one nucleotide away. V and J are TRBV6-5 and TRBJ1-5; the match to TRBD1 covers 11 bases. The CDR3 is 17 residues long. Germline CDR1 MNHEY, CDR2 SVGAGI. The V segment lost 5 bases and the J segment 5 bases; nucleotides outside the gene matches: 11. In DNA, the CDR3 is TGTGCCAGCAGTCTACCCGCAGGACAGGGGGCTGATCAGCCCCAGCATTTT. Its translation: CASSLPAGQGADQPQHF.

This clonotype came up many times. The chain combines TRBV6-2 or TRBV6-3 with TRBJ2-1; 10 nucleotides agree with TRBD1. V gave up 2 bases and J gave up 7 bases; unmatched junction bases: 5. The length of the CDR3 is 15 residues. Germline CDR1 MNHEY, CDR2 SVGEGT. CDR3 loop: CASSYDRGPRNEQFF. The CDR3 bases are TGTGCCAGCAGTTACGACAGGGGGCCGCGGAATGAGCAGTTCTTC.

This clonotype occurred many times. The rearrangement uses TRBV6-2 or TRBV6-3 and TRBJ1-4, with D hard to call. Germline V CDR1 and CDR2: MNHEY, SVGEGT. The ends were cut back, 6 bases at V and 0 bases at J, with 5 bases in the middle. This CDR3 is 13 amino acids long. Written as DNA, the CDR3 is TGTGCCAGCAGAGAGTCAACTAATGAAAAACTGTTTTTT. Protein product: CASRESTNEKLFF.

This clonotype came up many times. The CDR3 sequence is CASSRAGSNEQYF. DNA for the CDR3: TGTGCCAGCTCACGGGCAGGGTCCAACGAGCAGTACTTC. The chain uses TRBV18 and TRBJ2-7; a possible D gene is TRBD1 (5 bases). V was shortened by 4 bases and J by 5 bases, with 12 bases between the two germline ends. There are 13 residues in the CDR3. Germline CDR1 KGHSH, CDR2 LQKENI.

The rearrangement joins TRBV6-2 or TRBV6-3 to TRBJ2-3; D might be TRBD1 or TRBD2, each matching 5 bases. V lost 7 bases and J lost 2, with 13 bases in between. The germline V gene encodes CDR1 MNHEY and CDR2 SVGEGT. The CDR3 has 14 residues. The CDR3 loop reads CASTNPGATDTQYF. The CDR3 DNA is TGTGCCAGCACCAACCCCGGGGCCACAGATACGCAGTATTTT.

In this sample, this clonotype turned up once. The genes are TRBV5-4 and TRBJ2-4; 7 bases align to TRBD1. Trimming took 3 bases from V and 1 from J; bases not matched to a gene: 10. Germline V lookup: CDR1 SGHNT, CDR2 YYREEE (reference sequence). This CDR3 region has 17 residues. The CDR3: CASSSSRGPRAKNIQYF. The CDR3 nucleotides are TGTGCCAGCAGCTCCTCAAGGGGGCCGCGGGCCAAAAACATTCAGTACTTC.

This clonotype occurred many times. This chain connects TRBV11-2 to TRBJ2-1; TRBD2 matches 12 bases. The CDR3 sequence is 16 residues long. The germline V gene encodes CDR1 SGHAT and CDR2 FQNNGV. The junction had 9 bases not matched to a gene; V was cut back by 5 bases and J by 7 bases. The CDR3 bases are TGTGCCAGCAGCCCCCGGACTAGCGGGGCCCTTAATGAGCAGTTCTTC. As protein: CASSPRTSGALNEQFF.

In its sample, this clonotype was seen once. Given a much more abundant clone one base away, this may be a read error. J is TRBJ1-1 and V is TRBV30; D unresolved. This CDR3 comprises 13 residues. The V gene's germline CDR1 is GTSNPN and CDR2 SVGIG (reference sequence). The CDR3 sequence is CAWSALSSTDAFF. The CDR3 nucleotides read TGTGCCTGGAGTGCTCTGTCGTCCACTGACGCTTTCTTT.

This clonotype occurred many times. This sequence joins TRBV28 and TRBJ2-3, with D tentatively TRBD2 (5 bases). The V end was cut by 8 bases, the J end by 3 bases, with 9 bases between. Germline V lookup: CDR1 MDHEN, CDR2 SYDVKM. The CDR3 is 12 amino acids. CDR3 region: CASRTLTDTQYF. The CDR3 bases are TGTGCCAGCCGGACTCTAACAGATACGCAGTATTTT.

The sample holds a few counts of this clonotype. This chain connects TRBV10-3 to TRBJ2-3; D is possibly TRBD1 or TRBD2 (5 bases each). The CDR3 sequence is 14 residues long. Germline V gene lookup returns CDR1 ENHRY and CDR2 SYGVKD. The germline V and J ends were trimmed by 11 bases and 6 bases, with 21 bases remaining between them. Here the CDR3 reads CAVTGTRIGDTQYF. The CDR3 DNA follows: TGTGCCGTTACCGGGACCCGCATAGGGGATACGCAGTATTTT.